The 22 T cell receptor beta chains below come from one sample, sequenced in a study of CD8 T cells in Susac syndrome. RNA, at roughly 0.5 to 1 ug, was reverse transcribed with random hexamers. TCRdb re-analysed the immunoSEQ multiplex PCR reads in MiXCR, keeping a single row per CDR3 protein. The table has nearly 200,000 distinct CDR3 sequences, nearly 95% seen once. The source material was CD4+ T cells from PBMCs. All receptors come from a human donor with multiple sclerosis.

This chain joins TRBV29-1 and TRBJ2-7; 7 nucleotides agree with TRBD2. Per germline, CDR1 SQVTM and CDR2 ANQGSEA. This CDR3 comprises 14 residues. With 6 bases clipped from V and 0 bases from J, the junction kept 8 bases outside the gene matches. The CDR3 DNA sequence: TGCAGCGTGGGGGAGGGTCCCTTCTCCTACGAGCAGTACTTC. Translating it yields CSVGEGPFSYEQYF.

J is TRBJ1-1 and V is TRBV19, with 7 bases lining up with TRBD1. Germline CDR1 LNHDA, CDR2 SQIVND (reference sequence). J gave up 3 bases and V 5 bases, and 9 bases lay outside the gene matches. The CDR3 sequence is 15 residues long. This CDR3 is CASSVGAQGHTEAFF. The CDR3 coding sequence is TGTGCCAGTAGTGTGGGGGCACAGGGGCACACTGAAGCTTTCTTT.

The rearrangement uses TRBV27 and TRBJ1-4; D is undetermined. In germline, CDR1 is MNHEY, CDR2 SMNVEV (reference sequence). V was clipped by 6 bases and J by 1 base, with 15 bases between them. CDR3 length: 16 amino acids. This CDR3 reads CASRGGYWRTNEKLFF. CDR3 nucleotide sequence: TGTGCCAGCAGGGGTGGATACTGGAGAACTAATGAAAAACTGTTTTTT. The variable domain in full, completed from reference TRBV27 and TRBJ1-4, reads EAQVTQNPRYLITVTGKKLTVTCSQNMNHEYMSWYRQDPGLGLRQIYYSMNVEVTDKGDVPEGYKVSRKEKRNFPLILESPSPNQTSLYFCASRGGYWRTNEKLFFGSGTQLSVL.

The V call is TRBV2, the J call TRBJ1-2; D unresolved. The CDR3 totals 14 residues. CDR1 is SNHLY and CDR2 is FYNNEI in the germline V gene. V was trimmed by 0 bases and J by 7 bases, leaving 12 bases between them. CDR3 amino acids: CASSEAIRVFGYTF. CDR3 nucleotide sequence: TGTGCCAGCAGTGAAGCGATTAGGGTTTTTGGCTACACCTTC.

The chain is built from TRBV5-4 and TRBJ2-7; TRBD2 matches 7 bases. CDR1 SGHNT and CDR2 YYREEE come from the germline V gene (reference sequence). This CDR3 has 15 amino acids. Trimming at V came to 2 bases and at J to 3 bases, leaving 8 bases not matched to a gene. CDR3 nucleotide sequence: TGTGCCAGCAGCTTCCAGGCTAGCGGAAACTACGAGCAGTACTTC. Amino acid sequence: CASSFQASGNYEQYF.

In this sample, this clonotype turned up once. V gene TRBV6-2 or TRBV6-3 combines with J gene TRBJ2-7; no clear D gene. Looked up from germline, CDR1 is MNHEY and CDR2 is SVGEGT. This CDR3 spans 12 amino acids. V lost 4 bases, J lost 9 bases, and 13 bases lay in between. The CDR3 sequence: CASSSTWDRQYF. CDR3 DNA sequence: TGTGCCAGCAGTTCCACCTGGGATCGGCAGTACTTC.

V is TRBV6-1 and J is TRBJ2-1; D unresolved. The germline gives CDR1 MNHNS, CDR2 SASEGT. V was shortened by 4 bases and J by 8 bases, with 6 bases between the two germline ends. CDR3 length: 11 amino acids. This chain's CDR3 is CASSALYEQFF. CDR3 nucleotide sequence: TGTGCCAGCAGTGCCCTATATGAGCAGTTCTTC.

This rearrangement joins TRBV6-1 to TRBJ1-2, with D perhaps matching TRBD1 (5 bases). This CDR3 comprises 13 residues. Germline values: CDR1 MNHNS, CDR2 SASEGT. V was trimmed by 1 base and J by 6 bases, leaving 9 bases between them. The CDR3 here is CASSEEGRDGYTF. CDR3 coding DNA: TGTGCCAGCAGTGAAGAAGGCAGGGATGGCTACACCTTC.

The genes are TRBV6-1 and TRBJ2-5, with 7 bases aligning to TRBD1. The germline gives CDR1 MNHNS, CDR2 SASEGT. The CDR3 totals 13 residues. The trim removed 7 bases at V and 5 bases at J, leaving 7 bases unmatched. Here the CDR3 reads CASTDRVRETQYF. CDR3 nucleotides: TGTGCCAGCACCGACAGGGTACGGGAGACCCAGTACTTC.

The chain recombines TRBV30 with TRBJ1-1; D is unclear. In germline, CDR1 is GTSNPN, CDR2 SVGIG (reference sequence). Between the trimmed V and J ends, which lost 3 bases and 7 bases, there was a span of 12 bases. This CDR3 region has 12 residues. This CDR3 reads CAWRALEGEAFF. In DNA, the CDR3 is TGTGCCTGGAGAGCTCTGGAGGGTGAAGCTTTCTTT.

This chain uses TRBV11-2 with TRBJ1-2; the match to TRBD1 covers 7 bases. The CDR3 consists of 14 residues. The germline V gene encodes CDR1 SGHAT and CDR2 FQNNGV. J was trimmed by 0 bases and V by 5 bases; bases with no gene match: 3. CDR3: CASSPGTANYGYTF. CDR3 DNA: TGTGCCAGCAGCCCCGGGACAGCTAACTATGGCTACACCTTC.

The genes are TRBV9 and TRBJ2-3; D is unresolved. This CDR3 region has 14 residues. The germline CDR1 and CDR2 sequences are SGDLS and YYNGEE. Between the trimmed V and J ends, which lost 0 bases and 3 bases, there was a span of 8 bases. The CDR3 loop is CASSVETGTDTQYF. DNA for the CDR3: TGTGCCAGCAGCGTAGAAACTGGAACAGATACGCAGTATTTT.

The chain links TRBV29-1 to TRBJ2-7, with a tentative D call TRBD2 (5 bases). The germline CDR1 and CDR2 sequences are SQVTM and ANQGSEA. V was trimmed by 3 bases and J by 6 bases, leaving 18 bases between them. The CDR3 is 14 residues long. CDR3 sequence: CSVDVAGLRGEQYF. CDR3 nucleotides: TGCAGCGTTGATGTTGCTGGGCTCCGGGGCGAGCAGTACTTC.

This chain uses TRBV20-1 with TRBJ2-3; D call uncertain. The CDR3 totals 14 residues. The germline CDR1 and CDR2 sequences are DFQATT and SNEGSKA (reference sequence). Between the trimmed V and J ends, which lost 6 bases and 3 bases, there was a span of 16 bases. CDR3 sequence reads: CSAPPERQTDTQYF. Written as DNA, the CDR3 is TGCAGTGCCCCGCCCGAGCGACAAACAGATACGCAGTATTTT.

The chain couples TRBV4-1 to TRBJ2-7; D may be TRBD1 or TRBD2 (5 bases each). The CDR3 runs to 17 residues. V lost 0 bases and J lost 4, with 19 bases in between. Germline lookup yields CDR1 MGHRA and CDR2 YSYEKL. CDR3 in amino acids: CASSQDRLGRLKYEQYF. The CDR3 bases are TGCGCCAGCAGCCAAGATCGGCTGGGACGGTTGAAGTACGAGCAGTACTTC.

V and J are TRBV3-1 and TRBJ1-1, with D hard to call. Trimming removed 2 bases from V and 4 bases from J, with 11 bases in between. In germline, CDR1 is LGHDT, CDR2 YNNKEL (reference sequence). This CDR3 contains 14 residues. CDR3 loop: CASSQSGLGTEAFF. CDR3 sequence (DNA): TGTGCCAGCAGCCAAAGTGGGTTAGGCACTGAAGCTTTCTTT. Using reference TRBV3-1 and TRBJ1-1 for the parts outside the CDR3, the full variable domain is DTAVSQTPKYLVTQMGNDKSIKCEQNLGHDTMYWYKQDSKKFLKIMFSYNNKELIINETVPNRFSPKSPDKAHLNLHINSLELGDSAVYFCASSQSGLGTEAFFGQGTRLTVV.

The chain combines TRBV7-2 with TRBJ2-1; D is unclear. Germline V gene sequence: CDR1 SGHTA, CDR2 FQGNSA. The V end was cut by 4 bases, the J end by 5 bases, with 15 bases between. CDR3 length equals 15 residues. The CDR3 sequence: CASSSFLNAHNEQFF. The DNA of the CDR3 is TGTGCCAGCAGCTCCTTTCTAAATGCGCACAATGAGCAGTTCTTC.

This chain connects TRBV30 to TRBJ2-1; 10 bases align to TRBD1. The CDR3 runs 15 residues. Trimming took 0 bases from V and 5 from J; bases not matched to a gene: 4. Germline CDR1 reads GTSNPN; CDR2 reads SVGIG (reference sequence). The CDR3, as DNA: TGTGCCTGGAGTGTCCCGGGACAGGGGAACAATGAGCAGTTCTTC. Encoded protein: CAWSVPGQGNNEQFF.

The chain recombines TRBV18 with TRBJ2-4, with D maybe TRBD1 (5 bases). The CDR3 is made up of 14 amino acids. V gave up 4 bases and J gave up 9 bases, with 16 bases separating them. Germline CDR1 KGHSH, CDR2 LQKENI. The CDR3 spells CASSLPLERGIQYF. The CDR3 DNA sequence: TGTGCCAGCTCACTCCCGCTGGAAAGGGGCATTCAGTACTTC.

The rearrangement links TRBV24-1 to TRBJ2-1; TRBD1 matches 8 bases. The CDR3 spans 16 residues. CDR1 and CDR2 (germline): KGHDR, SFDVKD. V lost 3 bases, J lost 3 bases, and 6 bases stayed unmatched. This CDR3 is CATSDPGTGVYNEQFF. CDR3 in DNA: TGTGCCACCAGTGATCCTGGGACAGGCGTCTACAATGAGCAGTTCTTC.

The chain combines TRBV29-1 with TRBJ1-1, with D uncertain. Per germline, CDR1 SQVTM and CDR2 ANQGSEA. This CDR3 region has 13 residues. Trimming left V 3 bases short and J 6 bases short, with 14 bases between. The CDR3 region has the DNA TGCAGCGTTGAGCCGGGTCCCACTCCTGAAGCTTTCTTT. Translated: CSVEPGPTPEAFF.

The CDR3 loop is CASSELYEQYF. The DNA of the CDR3 is TGTGCCAGCAGTGAACTCTACGAGCAGTACTTC. The rearrangement joins TRBV2 to TRBJ2-7; no definite D call. This CDR3 comprises 11 residues. V lost 2 bases and J lost 3, with 2 bases in between. Germline CDR1 SNHLY, CDR2 FYNNEI.